The clone carrying this T cell receptor (beta chain) appeared once. Its matching antigen is unknown. Repertoires were generated with immunoSEQ multiplex PCR, while TCRdb's copy carries only in-frame clones and drops some. The table records 42,000 or so clones, roughly four fifths of them present only once. There are 18 residues in the CDR3. From germline, CDR1 is MNHEY and CDR2 SMNVEV (reference sequence). Trimming removed 3 bases from V and 9 bases from J, with 24 bases in between. Documented time point: week 35, safety follow-up. Each dose of the vaccine consisted of 300 ug of mutant IDH1 20-mer peptide, with topical imiquimod. Patients had eight vaccinations, in weeks 1, 3, 5, 7, 11, 15, 19 and 23. This sample stems from a study of a mutant IDH1 vaccine in newly diagnosed glioma. Study background: Patients got radiotherapy, temozolomide, or both beforehand, and most got both.

This chain links TRBV27 with TRBJ1-6, with D unclear. The origin of this receptor is a woman aged 45-59 years with glioma. The sample in question was PBMCs, obtained from a glioma patient whose treatment included an IDH1 peptide vaccine. Here the CDR3 DNA reads TGTGCCAGCAGTTTTGAGGGCCCGAGGGATTTAGGATTTTCACCCCTCCACTTT. This sequence encodes CASSFEGPRDLGFSPLHF.